A single sample gave rise to the 9 T cell receptor beta chains below, sequenced in a study of T cell responses to AZD1222 COVID-19 vaccine. Clones were sequenced by immunoSEQ multiplex PCR, and TCRdb holds only the in-frame ones, with some missing. The table records under 40,000 clones, approximately 80% of them present only once. The sample here was peripheral blood, taken 28 days after the second AZD1222 dose. These receptors were obtained from an adult who received the AZD1222 COVID-19 vaccine.

The chain carries TRBV4-3 and TRBJ2-1; 15 bases line up with TRBD2. Per germline, CDR1 LGHNA and CDR2 YSLEER. The CDR3 totals 19 residues. V dropped 3 bases and J dropped 1; count of bases not matched to a gene: 7. DNA for the CDR3: TGCGCCAGCAGCCACACTTCCGGGACTAGCGGGAGGTCCTACAATGAGCAGTTCTTC. Amino acid sequence: CASSHTSGTSGRSYNEQFF.

This chain uses TRBV3-1 (or the pseudogene TRBV3-2) with TRBJ2-5; 8 nucleotides align to TRBD2. V shed 4 bases and J 1 base; nucleotides not matched to a gene: 5. Germline assignment: CDR1 LGHDT and CDR2 YNNKEL (reference sequence). There are 15 residues in the CDR3. CDR3 protein: CASSLSGRVQETQYF. The CDR3 coding sequence is TGTGCCAGCAGCCTCAGCGGGAGAGTCCAAGAGACCCAGTACTTC.

The chain is built from TRBV5-1 and TRBJ1-5; D not certain. CDR3 length: 13 residues. V lost 8 bases and J lost 3, with 12 bases in between. Germline V gives CDR1 SGHRS, CDR2 YFSETQ. The chain's CDR3 is CASRTDLNQPQHF. CDR3 nucleotides: TGCGCCAGTCGCACGGACCTCAATCAGCCCCAGCATTTT.

This chain links TRBV6-1 with TRBJ2-7, with D possibly being TRBD2 (6 bases). CDR3 size: 14 residues. Deletions cut 4 bases from V and 2 bases from J, with 12 bases between. Germline V CDR1 and CDR2: MNHNS, SASEGT. The CDR3 is CASSVAVGTYEQYV. The CDR3, as DNA: TGTGCCAGCAGTGTAGCGGTGGGAACCTACGAGCAGTACGTC.

The chain joins TRBV7-2 to TRBJ1-1, with D possibly matching TRBD1 (5 bases). This CDR3 is 13 amino acids long. Trimming took 1 base from V and 11 from J, leaving 14 bases between them. The germline CDR1 and CDR2 sequences are SGHTA and FQGNSA. CDR3 coding DNA: TGTGCCAGCAGCTTAGGGGACTCTAGGAGGGCTTTCTTT. It translates to CASSLGDSRRAFF.

The CDR3 protein is CASSHYRAPISGANVLTF. The CDR3 nucleotides read TGTGCCAGCAGCCATTACAGGGCACCTATCTCTGGGGCCAACGTCCTGACTTTC. V usage is TRBV3-1 (or the pseudogene TRBV3-2) and J usage is TRBJ2-6; maybe TRBD1 (6 bases). Germline V gives CDR1 LGHDT, CDR2 YNNKEL (reference sequence). V gave up 3 bases and J gave up 0 bases, with 15 bases separating them. The CDR3 runs to 18 residues.

V gene TRBV7-2 combines with J gene TRBJ1-1; a possible D gene is TRBD1 (5 bases). CDR3 size: 14 residues. V lost 8 bases to trimming and J lost 0 bases, with 13 bases between them. Germline CDR1 reads SGHTA; CDR2 reads FQGNSA. This chain's CDR3 is CASSWGGVNTEAFF. The DNA of the CDR3 is TGTGCCAGCTCTTGGGGAGGGGTGAACACTGAAGCTTTCTTT.

The chain links TRBV24-1 to TRBJ2-1; 12 nucleotides agree with TRBD1. Germline CDR1 is KGHDR and CDR2 is SFDVKD. CDR3 length: 13 residues. V lost 12 bases to trimming and J lost 5 bases; unmatched junction nucleotides: 4. This CDR3 is CAAGTGGNNEQFF. CDR3 in DNA: TGTGCCGCTGGGACAGGGGGCAACAATGAGCAGTTCTTC.

The rearrangement joins TRBV4-1 to TRBJ1-6; the D gene is possibly TRBD1 (6 bases). The CDR3 contains 16 residues. Germline lookup yields CDR1 MGHRA and CDR2 YSYEKL. V shed 1 base and J shed 10 bases, with 17 bases lying between them. The CDR3 DNA reads as TGCGCCAGCAGCCAAGGAGACCCGGCAGGGGTATCACCCCTCCACTTT. Its protein product is CASSQGDPAGVSPLHF.